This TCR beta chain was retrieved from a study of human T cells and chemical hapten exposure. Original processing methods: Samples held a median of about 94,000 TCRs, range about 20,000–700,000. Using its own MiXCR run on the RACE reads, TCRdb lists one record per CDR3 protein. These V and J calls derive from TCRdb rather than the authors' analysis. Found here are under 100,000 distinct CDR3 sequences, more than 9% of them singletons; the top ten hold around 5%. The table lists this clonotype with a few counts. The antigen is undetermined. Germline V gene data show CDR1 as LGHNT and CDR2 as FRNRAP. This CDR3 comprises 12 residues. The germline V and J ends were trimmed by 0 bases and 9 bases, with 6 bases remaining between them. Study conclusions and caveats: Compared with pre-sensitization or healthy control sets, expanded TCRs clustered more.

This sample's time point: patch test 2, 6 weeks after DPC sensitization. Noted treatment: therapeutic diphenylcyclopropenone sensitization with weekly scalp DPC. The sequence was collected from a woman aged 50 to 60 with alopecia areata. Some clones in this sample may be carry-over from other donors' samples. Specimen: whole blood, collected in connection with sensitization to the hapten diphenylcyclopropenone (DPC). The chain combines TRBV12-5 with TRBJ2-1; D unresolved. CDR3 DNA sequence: TGTGCTAGTGGTTTGGTAACGGGTGAGCAGTTCTTC. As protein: CASGLVTGEQFF.